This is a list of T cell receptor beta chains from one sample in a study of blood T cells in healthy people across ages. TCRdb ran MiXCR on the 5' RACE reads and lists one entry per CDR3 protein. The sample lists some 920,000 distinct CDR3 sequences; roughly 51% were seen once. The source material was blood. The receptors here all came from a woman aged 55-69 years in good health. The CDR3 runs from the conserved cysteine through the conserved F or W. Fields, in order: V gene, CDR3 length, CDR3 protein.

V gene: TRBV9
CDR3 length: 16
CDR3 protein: CASSATSGRGSYEQYF

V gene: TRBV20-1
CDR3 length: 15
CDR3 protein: CSARERERSTDTQYF

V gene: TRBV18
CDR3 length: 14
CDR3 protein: CASRAAGANEKLFF

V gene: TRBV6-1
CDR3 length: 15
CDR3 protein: CASSELQGRDYGYTF

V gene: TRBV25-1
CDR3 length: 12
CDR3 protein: CASSGKIYGCTF

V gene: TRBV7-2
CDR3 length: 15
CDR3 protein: CASSLRAGGEETQYF

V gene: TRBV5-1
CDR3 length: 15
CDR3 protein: CASSQGQGYDYGYTF

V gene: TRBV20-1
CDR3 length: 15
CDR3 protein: CSARDGAGAHNEQFF

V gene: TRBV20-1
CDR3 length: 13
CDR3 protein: CSLWNAVRDTQYF

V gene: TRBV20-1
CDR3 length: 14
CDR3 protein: CSASVGRVPYEQYF

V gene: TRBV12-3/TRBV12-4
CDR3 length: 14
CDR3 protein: CASSDRGTSYEQYF

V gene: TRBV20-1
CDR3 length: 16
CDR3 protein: CSASPGSGRFYNEQFF

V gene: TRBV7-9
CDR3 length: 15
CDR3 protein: CASSSTPGSYNEQYF

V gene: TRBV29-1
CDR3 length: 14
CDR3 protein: CSVAGTGSHNEQFF

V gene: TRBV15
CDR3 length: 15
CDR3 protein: CATSRNRGVNEKLFF

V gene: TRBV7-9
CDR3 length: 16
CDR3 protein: CASSSGGFSGRDEQFF

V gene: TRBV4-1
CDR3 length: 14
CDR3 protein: CASSQLGGMETQYF